One sample yielded the 17 T cell receptor beta chains listed below, sequenced in a study of blood T cell repertoires in COVID-19. This table comes from immunoSEQ multiplex PCR, and its TCRdb copy is limited to in-frame clones, with some not included. The sample includes 70,000 to 95,000 clones, 70% to 85% of them seen just once. The material sequenced was peripheral blood. The source of these receptors is a woman between 55 and 75 years old with acute or convalescent COVID-19.

The rearrangement joins TRBV3-1 (or the pseudogene TRBV3-2) to TRBJ2-3, with TRBD2 identical over 9 bases. The V and J ends lost 5 bases and 1 base, in that order; junction bases with no gene match: 13. CDR1 and CDR2 (germline): LGHDT, YNNKEL (reference sequence). This CDR3 is 18 amino acids long. CDR3: CASSENPPLAGRTDTQYF. The CDR3 coding sequence is TGTGCCAGCAGCGAAAACCCCCCCCTAGCGGGACGCACAGATACGCAGTATTTT.

This sequence joins TRBV4-1 and TRBJ2-5; 15 nucleotides match TRBD2. There are 16 residues in the CDR3. The J segment lost 4 bases and the V segment lost 4 bases, leaving 4 bases of the junction unmatched. Germline CDR1 is MGHRA and CDR2 is YSYEKL. This CDR3 is CASSPGLAGGPETQYF. In nucleotides, the CDR3 is TGCGCCAGCAGCCCAGGACTAGCGGGGGGGCCAGAGACCCAGTACTTC.

The V and J genes are TRBV10-3 and TRBJ1-2; the match to TRBD1 covers 11 bases. The CDR3 spans 16 residues. Germline trimming cut 2 bases from V and 1 base from J; bases unmatched to any gene: 3. The germline V gene has CDR1 ENHRY and CDR2 SYGVKD. The CDR3 region has the DNA TGTGCCATCAGTGAGAGGGGACAGGGGGGTAACTATGGCTACACCTTC. Its protein is CAISERGQGGNYGYTF.

This rearrangement joins TRBV9 to TRBJ1-5; 11 nucleotides line up with TRBD1. The V gene end was trimmed by 4 bases and the J gene end by 6 bases; junction bases not matched to a gene: 9. This CDR3 contains 16 residues. Looked up from germline, CDR1 is SGDLS and CDR2 is YYNGEE. CDR3 region: CASSPGQGAGGQPQHF. CDR3 nucleotides: TGTGCCAGCAGCCCAGGACAGGGGGCGGGTGGTCAGCCCCAGCATTTT. Together with reference TRBV9 and TRBJ1-5, the CDR3 gives the full variable domain: DSGVTQTPKHLITATGQRVTLRCSPRSGDLSVYWYQQSLDQGLQFLIQYYNGEERAKGNILERFSAQQFPDLHSELNLSSLELGDSALYFCASSPGQGAGGQPQHFGDGTRLSIL.

The chain has TRBV10-3 and TRBJ1-1, with D uncertain. V lost 3 bases and J 0 bases, leaving 11 bases between the germline ends. The CDR3 loop spans 15 amino acids. The germline gives CDR1 ENHRY, CDR2 SYGVKD. Here the CDR3 reads CAISDSGKMNTEAFF. The CDR3, as DNA: TGTGCCATCAGTGATTCGGGAAAGATGAACACTGAAGCTTTCTTT.

This clone appeared once. V is TRBV10-3 and J is TRBJ1-1; 8 bases match TRBD1. The CDR3 sequence is 15 residues long. V dropped 4 bases and J dropped 5; count of bases not matched to a gene: 9. The germline V gene has CDR1 ENHRY and CDR2 SYGVKD. CDR3 sequence (DNA): TGTGCCATCAGTGGGAGACAGGGGCGCCTGACTGAAGCTTTCTTT. Its protein product is CAISGRQGRLTEAFF.

The J gene is TRBJ2-1, the V gene TRBV19, with TRBD1 identical over 7 bases. Germline values: CDR1 LNHDA, CDR2 SQIVND (reference sequence). This CDR3 spans 15 amino acids. V shed 8 bases, J shed 9 bases, and the junction held 16 bases outside the gene matches. CDR3 bases: TGTGCCAGTCAACAAAACCTTAGGGGGCCTGGTGAGCAGTTCTTC. Its protein product is CASQQNLRGPGEQFF. Combining the CDR3 with reference TRBV19 and TRBJ2-1 gives the whole variable domain DGGITQSPKYLFRKEGQNVTLSCEQNLNHDAMYWYRQDPGQGLRLIYYSQIVNDFQKGDIAEGYSVSREKKESFPLTVTSAQKNPTAFYLCASQQNLRGPGEQFFGPGTRLTVL.

This chain joins TRBV10-3 and TRBJ1-2, with 9 bases fitting TRBD1. V gave up 4 bases and J gave up 0 bases; unmatched junction bases: 3. This CDR3 is 15 amino acids long. Germline V lookup: CDR1 ENHRY, CDR2 SYGVKD. The CDR3: CAISGGTGTNYGYTF. The CDR3 nucleotides read TGTGCCATCAGTGGGGGGACAGGGACTAACTATGGCTACACCTTC.

The chain couples TRBV30 to TRBJ1-5; 11 bases are a match to TRBD1. CDR1 GTSNPN and CDR2 SVGIG come from the germline V gene (reference sequence). The CDR3 runs to 14 residues. J lost 4 bases, V lost 4 bases, and 3 bases had no gene match. CDR3 nucleotide sequence: TGTGCCTGGAACCGGGACAGGGGGAATCAGCCCCAGCATTTT. Amino acids: CAWNRDRGNQPQHF.

The chain recombines TRBV6-6 with TRBJ2-3; 9 bases are shared with TRBD2. Germline CDR1 MNHNY, CDR2 SVGAGI (reference sequence). The V segment lost 5 bases and the J segment 4 bases; nucleotides outside the gene matches: 7. This CDR3 has 15 residues. CDR3 amino acids: CASSNAGGLADTQYF. DNA of the CDR3: TGTGCCAGCAGTAACGCGGGGGGGCTGGCAGATACGCAGTATTTT.

The chain couples TRBV19 to TRBJ1-2; no firm D call. This CDR3 has 14 amino acids. From germline, CDR1 is LNHDA and CDR2 SQIVND (reference sequence). V was trimmed by 7 bases and J by 7 bases, leaving 19 bases between them. Here the CDR3 reads CASTPSPLLGGYTF. As DNA, the CDR3 is TGTGCCAGTACCCCCAGTCCCTTGCTTGGTGGCTACACCTTC.

The chain links TRBV5-1 to TRBJ2-1, with D unresolved. Trimming left V 4 bases short and J 5 bases short, with 4 bases between. The CDR3 is 11 residues long. Germline V gives CDR1 SGHRS, CDR2 YFSETQ. For the CDR3, the DNA is TGCGCCAGCAGCCACAACAATGAGCAGTTCTTC. Translated, it gives CASSHNNEQFF.

This clone was picked up a small number of times. This chain uses TRBV4-1 with TRBJ1-4; 9 bases are shared with TRBD1. V gave up 1 base and J gave up 6 bases; unmatched junction bases: 18. In germline, CDR1 is MGHRA, CDR2 YSYEKL. This CDR3 has 20 residues. DNA of the CDR3: TGCGCCAGCAGCCAAGTCGATCCGGGACAGGGACAGGTGGTGTATGAAAAACTGTTTTTT. Protein sequence: CASSQVDPGQGQVVYEKLFF.

The chain recombines TRBV5-4 with TRBJ2-5; no definite D call. Trimming shortened V by 1 base and J by 2 bases, and 9 bases separated the two germline ends. CDR3 size: 14 residues. Germline-derived CDR1 and CDR2 are SGHNT and YYREEE (reference sequence). In nucleotides, the CDR3 is TGTGCCAGCAGCTTGATCCTCAGGCAAGAGACCCAGTACTTC. It yields the protein CASSLILRQETQYF.

This sequence joins TRBV15 and TRBJ2-5; TRBD1 might be the D (6 bases). The germline V and J ends were trimmed by 0 bases and 2 bases, with 13 bases remaining between them. This CDR3 comprises 16 residues. Germline V gene sequence: CDR1 LNHNV, CDR2 YYDKDF (reference sequence). The CDR3 loop is CATSRENRQAQETQYF. The CDR3, as DNA: TGTGCCACCAGCAGAGAAAACAGACAGGCACAAGAGACCCAGTACTTC. Full variable domain (remainder filled in from reference TRBV15 and TRBJ2-5): DAMVIQNPRYQVTQFGKPVTLSCSQTLNHNVMYWYQQKSSQAPKLLFHYYDKDFNNEADTPDNFQSRRPNTSFCFLDIRSPGLGDTAMYLCATSRENRQAQETQYFGPGTRLLVL.

The J gene is TRBJ2-1, the V gene TRBV9; 10 nucleotides agree with TRBD2. The germline V gene encodes CDR1 SGDLS and CDR2 YYNGEE. Trimming cost V 4 bases and J 8 bases; bases outside gene matches: 9. The CDR3 spans 15 residues. The CDR3 sequence is CASSPRASGRDEQFF. The CDR3 nucleotides read TGTGCCAGCAGCCCCCGGGCTAGCGGGAGAGATGAGCAGTTCTTC.

The V gene is TRBV2, the J gene TRBJ1-6; no clear D. The CDR3 runs 11 residues. Trimming left V 8 bases short and J 11 bases short, with 10 bases between. From germline, CDR1 is SNHLY and CDR2 FYNNEI. CDR3 DNA sequence: TGTGCCAGCTGTTATGTCCCACCCCTCCACTTT. Translation: CASCYVPPLHF.